This T cell receptor (beta chain) was captured by sequencing in a study of long-term antiretroviral therapy in people with HIV. V was pared by 2 bases and J by 4 bases, with 11 bases between. The CDR3 extends over 14 amino acids. The V gene's germline CDR1 is SEHNR and CDR2 FQNEAQ (reference sequence). They ran version v3.0 of the immunoSEQ assay at survey level. Libraries were prepared by immunoSEQ multiplex PCR; TCRdb keeps only in-frame clonotypes and omits some of them. The table has over 35,000 clones, roughly 80% seen once. The starting material was unsorted PBMCs, obtained 1.5 years after starting antiretroviral therapy. This rearrangement joins TRBV7-9 to TRBJ1-1; no clear D gene. This sequence was found in a young man with HIV. The DNA for the CDR3 is TGTGCCAGCAGCTTAAACGGGGTTACCACTGAAGCTTTCTTT. Amino acids: CASSLNGVTTEAFF. The full variable domain, with the rest looked up from reference TRBV7-9 and TRBJ1-1, is DTGVSQNPRHKITKRGQNVTFRCDPISEHNRLYWYRQTLGQGPEFLTYFQNEAQLEKSRLLSDRFSAERPKGSFSTLEIQRTEQGDSAMYLCASSLNGVTTEAFFGQGTRLTVV.